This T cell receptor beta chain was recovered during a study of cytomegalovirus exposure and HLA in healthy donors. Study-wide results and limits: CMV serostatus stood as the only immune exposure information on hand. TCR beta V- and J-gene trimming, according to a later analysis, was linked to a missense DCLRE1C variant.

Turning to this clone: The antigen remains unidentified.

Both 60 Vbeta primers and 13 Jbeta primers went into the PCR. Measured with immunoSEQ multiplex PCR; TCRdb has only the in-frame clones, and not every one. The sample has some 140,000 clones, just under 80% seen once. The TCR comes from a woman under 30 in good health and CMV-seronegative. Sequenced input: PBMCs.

Here the CDR3 DNA reads TGTGCCAGCAGCTTCGGGAGCTACGGGGGAAACACCATATATTTT. Its protein is CASSFGSYGGNTIYF. This rearrangement joins TRBV5-6 to TRBJ1-3; D gene unclear. Trimming cost V 2 bases and J 4 bases, with 13 bases left between them. The CDR3 has 15 amino acids. Per the germline V gene, CDR1 is SGHDT and CDR2 is YYEEEE.